This is a list of T cell receptor beta chains from one sample in a study of T cells expressing NK-cell markers. TCRdb re-called the 5' RACE reads; one entry per CDR3 protein, DNA not given. The sample table sets out 500,000 or so distinct CDR3 sequences. Sequences were obtained from blood T cells: a sorted CD56 or NKG2C T cell subset, CD4+ or CD8+ T cells, or bulk PBMC T cells (not recorded which). The receptors stem from a man between 18 and 29 years old in good health. The CDR3 runs from the conserved cysteine through the conserved F or W.

j_call,v_call,cdr3_aa
TRBJ2-3,TRBV11-2,CASSLGLAGVAYTDTQYF
TRBJ2-1,TRBV7-2,CASSYQGGSQFF
TRBJ2-2,TRBV28,CASSITRLAAQNTGELFF
TRBJ1-4,TRBV5-1,CASSPTTGTGGAVEKLFF
TRBJ2-1,TRBV6-2/TRBV6-3,CASSYSVPSGISSYNEQFF
TRBJ2-5,TRBV20-1,CSARDPFETQYF
TRBJ2-3,TRBV29-1,CSVERQGNADTQYF
TRBJ1-1,TRBV30,CAWSVVPLEAFF
TRBJ1-4,TRBV20-1,CSAPSNNEKLFF
TRBJ2-1,TRBV18,CASSPPKGQGRNEQFF
TRBJ2-7,TRBV4-3,CASSPHGTGSTPYEQYF
TRBJ2-3,TRBV9,CASSGTSGRPPDTQYF
TRBJ1-5,TRBV3-1,CASSQGQGDQPQHF
TRBJ2-3,TRBV27,CASSFIGREPLSDTQYF
TRBJ2-1,TRBV10-3,CAISVKGGGAQFGRVF
TRBJ1-5,TRBV30,CAWSGGNQPQHF
TRBJ1-5,TRBV28,CASSPPGRLSNQPQHF
TRBJ2-3,TRBV20-1,CSASKAGAADTQYF
TRBJ1-4,TRBV12-3/TRBV12-4,CASSFDTGPPNEKLFF
TRBJ2-1,TRBV11-2,CASSLVGHLKFF
TRBJ2-1,TRBV2,CASSEGLAVYNEQFF
TRBJ1-1,TRBV20-1,CSAPDRGFSEAFF
TRBJ2-4,TRBV2,CASSFSRGVAKNIQYF
TRBJ2-7,TRBV7-8,CASSLGPRGEEQYF
TRBJ2-2,TRBV20-1,CSAGGGTGQTGELFF
TRBJ1-4,TRBV12-3/TRBV12-4,CASSPGTGRNEKLFF
TRBJ2-5,TRBV20-1,CSAKTTSGSRSETQYF
TRBJ2-5,TRBV24-1,CATSDSGQQETQYF
TRBJ2-7,TRBV2,CASSASGDYEQYF
TRBJ2-1,TRBV12-3/TRBV12-4,CASGGTTLLEQFF
TRBJ2-3,TRBV12-3/TRBV12-4,CASRLPPDTQYF
TRBJ2-2,TRBV7-2,CASSQQSGRVAGELFF
TRBJ2-3,TRBV11-3,CASSPSPSGTDTQYF
TRBJ2-7,TRBV5-1,CASSLWGQGASYEQYF
TRBJ2-7,TRBV4-2,CASSQIPQNRALYEQYF
TRBJ1-5,TRBV12-3/TRBV12-4,CASTPGGSGQPQHF
TRBJ2-1,TRBV6-6,CASSYRGGFEQFF
TRBJ2-1,TRBV29-1,CSSGTGPNEQFF
TRBJ2-2,TRBV5-4,CASSFRGRATGELFF
TRBJ2-1,TRBV6-2/TRBV6-3,CASSSGVLAGGDEQFF
TRBJ2-7,TRBV20-1,CSDRRGRASYEQYF
TRBJ2-1,TRBV12-3/TRBV12-4,CASSIPGTSLPTYNEQFF
TRBJ2-1,TRBV11-2,CASSFNDSPYNEQFF
TRBJ2-3,TRBV24-1,CATSDSGTSGLGAQYF
TRBJ2-1,TRBV7-2,CASSLENFEQFF
TRBJ2-7,TRBV7-9,CASSSRFADYEQYF
TRBJ2-3,TRBV27,CASGLAGGSDTQYF
TRBJ2-1,TRBV29-1,CSVEAGGRVSEQFF
TRBJ2-1,TRBV7-9,CASRKGFRGLDEQFF
TRBJ1-2,TRBV12-3/TRBV12-4,CASSQGGTHTF
TRBJ2-1,TRBV27,CASSFRGSGSYEQFF
TRBJ1-4,TRBV12-3/TRBV12-4,CASSPMTGVNEKLFF
TRBJ1-5,TRBV7-8,CASSVAGTVVDQPQHF
TRBJ2-2,TRBV12-3/TRBV12-4,CASKRVSAGELFF
TRBJ2-1,TRBV5-6,CASSDRREIFNEQFF
TRBJ2-5,TRBV12-5,CASGPPGLAGFRETQYF
TRBJ2-1,TRBV7-9,CASSLEGQGHNEQFF
TRBJ2-3,TRBV5-1,CASSTGGSTDTQYF